This T cell receptor beta chain comes out of a study of post-analysis software for immune sequencing data. Study as a whole: Included courses were relapsing-remitting and secondary progressive multiple sclerosis; progressive-relapsing multiple sclerosis was also included.

The V end lost 5 bases, the J end lost 11 bases, and 22 bases lay between the germline ends. Germline V gene sequence: CDR1 MDHEN, CDR2 SYDVKM. The CDR3 spans 15 residues. Prepared libraries of TCR beta cDNA carried unique molecular identifiers. Using its own MiXCR run on the PCR reads, TCRdb lists one record per CDR3 protein. The repertoire includes about 460,000 distinct CDR3 sequences, around 40% of them detected once, and about an eighth sits in the top ten. Points on this clonotype: What it binds is unknown.

Findings and limits, study-wide: Compared against controls, patients with multiple sclerosis displayed significantly lower normalized Chao1 diversity. Five TRBV segments (TRBV5-6, TRBV5-1 and TRBV20-1 among them) occurred more frequently in patients than in controls. Strong co-clustering by F measure was evident for samples that had been prepared in the same batch.

Sequenced material: blood. The sequence was obtained from a girl aged 10 to 17 with multiple sclerosis. The chain recombines TRBV28 with TRBJ2-1, with D perhaps being TRBD1 or TRBD2 (5 bases each). DNA for the CDR3: TGTGCCAGCAGTCAGGCCGGGACCGTTTGGAGGAAGCAGTTCTTC. Protein: CASSQAGTVWRKQFF.